This T cell receptor beta chain came from a study of blood T cell repertoires in COVID-19. This CDR3 contains 17 residues. The V segment lost 4 bases and the J segment 0 bases; nucleotides outside the gene matches: 8. The germline gives CDR1 LNHDA, CDR2 SQIVND (reference sequence). In the original workflow: Amplifying reference gene primers gave estimates of nucleated cell counts. The repertoire was sequenced with immunoSEQ multiplex PCR; TCRdb's copy has only in-frame clones and lacks some. V, J and clone size derive from that table, while D and trimming were established from the DNA sequence. The repertoire holds about 310,000 clones, with approximately 83% as singletons. Grouping used clinical history reported by participants in a survey and questionnaire.

The sequence was obtained from a man aged 30-40 years who had recovered from COVID-19. The genes are TRBV19 and TRBJ2-1, with 8 nucleotides matching TRBD2. Material for sequencing was PBMCs or T cells enriched from blood (not recorded which). DNA for the CDR3: TGTGCCAGTAGTACCGGGGGGGGGTTTAGCTCCTACAATGAGCAGTTCTTC. Translated: CASSTGGGFSSYNEQFF.